The T cell receptor (beta chain) described here comes from a study of metastatic and nonmetastatic thyroid tumors. Study context: Blood and tumor or nodule tissue repertoires from malignant and benign thyroid patients were compared.

As originally analysed: A papillary thyroid cancer distant-metastasis classifier was built from CDR3 differences across clinicopathological groups. TCRdb reassembled clones from the PCR reads with MiXCR. The V and J calls here are based on TCRdb, not the publication. The sample includes tens of thousands of clones, about a sixth of them seen just once. Comment on this clone: Its antigen is not known.

Trimming removed 5 bases at V and 0 bases at J, with 15 bases between. This CDR3 comprises 16 residues. Germline CDR1 reads MDHEN; CDR2 reads SYDVKM. Every patient underwent thyroid surgery untreated. General study findings and limits: Relative to benign nodules, malignant thyroid tumors were reportedly characterized by significantly elevated TCR beta diversity in blood and tumor.

The sample comprised blood. V and J are TRBV28 and TRBJ2-3, with D perhaps TRBD2 (5 bases). The sequence was collected from a female donor with papillary thyroid cancer or a benign thyroid nodule (not recorded which). Some clones in this sample may be carry-over from other donors' samples. CDR3 DNA sequence: TGTGCCAGCAGTCCTGTGCGGGCGTTCAGCACAGATACGCAGTATTTT. Its protein is CASSPVRAFSTDTQYF.